The 21 T cell receptor beta chains below all came from one sample that was sequenced in a study of PD-1 blockade in classical Hodgkin lymphoma. The protocol was immunoSEQ multiplex PCR, while the TCRdb copy is restricted to in-frame clones and leaves out a portion. Of roughly 62,000 clones listed, approximately 90% are singletons. Exposure to brentuximab vedotin varied, and each patient had relapsed following autologous stem cell transplantation. Source: peripheral blood mononuclear cells (PBMCs), taken at baseline. The receptors originated from a human donor with classical Hodgkin lymphoma.

This clone was detected once. The genes are TRBV6-1 and TRBJ1-2; D is ambiguous. The CDR3 length is 11 residues. CDR1 is MNHNS, CDR2 SASEGT, per germline. Trimming cost V 5 bases and J 8 bases, with 9 bases left between them. The CDR3 bases are TGTGCCAGCAGTCCCCTCTTCGGCTACACCTTC. Translation: CASSPLFGYTF.

This clone has only a few counts. The chain recombines TRBV28 with TRBJ1-3; no clear D. Germline V gives CDR1 MDHEN, CDR2 SYDVKM. This CDR3 contains 12 residues. Trimming took 3 bases from V and 4 from J, leaving 4 bases between them. The CDR3 loop is CASSFSGNTIYF. CDR3 nucleotide sequence: TGTGCCAGCAGTTTCTCGGGAAACACCATATATTTT.

The chain carries TRBV15 and TRBJ1-5, with D uncertain. The CDR3 has 14 amino acids. The germline V and J ends were trimmed by 5 bases and 0 bases, with 8 bases remaining between them. The germline V gene encodes CDR1 LNHNV and CDR2 YYDKDF (reference sequence). The CDR3 nucleotides read TGTGCCACCAGCGCGAGTAGTAGCAATCAGCCCCAGCATTTT. Its protein product is CATSASSSNQPQHF.

The rearrangement joins TRBV2 to TRBJ1-6; 9 bases map to TRBD1. The germline V gene encodes CDR1 SNHLY and CDR2 FYNNEI. CDR3 size: 14 residues. The J segment lost 7 bases and the V segment lost 7 bases, leaving 5 bases of the junction unmatched. DNA of the CDR3: TGTGCCAGCATCATAGGACAGGGGAATTCACCCCTCCACTTT. This codes for CASIIGQGNSPLHF.

This rearrangement joins TRBV6-5 to TRBJ1-4; D is unresolved. Between the trimmed V and J ends, which lost 2 bases and 4 bases, there was a span of 2 bases. CDR1 is MNHEY and CDR2 is SVGAGI in the germline V gene. This CDR3 contains 12 residues. The CDR3 protein is CASSYSNEKLFF. The DNA of the CDR3 is TGTGCCAGCAGTTACAGTAATGAAAAACTGTTTTTT.

The rearrangement uses TRBV5-4 and TRBJ2-2; no clear D gene. The CDR3 length is 14 residues. V gave up 2 bases and J gave up 1 base, with 6 bases separating them. From germline, CDR1 is SGHNT and CDR2 YYREEE (reference sequence). CDR3 in DNA: TGTGCCAGCAGCTTCCCAGGGAACACCGGGGAGCTGTTTTTT. Translating it yields CASSFPGNTGELFF.

V gene TRBV11-2 combines with J gene TRBJ1-2; D perhaps matches TRBD1 (5 bases). Germline V gives CDR1 SGHAT, CDR2 FQNNGV. V was cut by 5 bases and J by 4 bases, with 23 bases left in between. The CDR3 length is 17 residues. The CDR3 nucleotides read TGTGCCAGCAGCCCCTCGCCTAAGGGGCGCGCCCCCTATGGCTACACCTTC. Protein product: CASSPSPKGRAPYGYTF. The full variable domain, with the rest looked up from reference TRBV11-2 and TRBJ1-2, is EAGVAQSPRYKIIEKRQSVAFWCNPISGHATLYWYQQILGQGPKLLIQFQNNGVVDDSQLPKDRFSAERLKGVDSTLKIQPAKLEDSAVYLCASSPSPKGRAPYGYTFGSGTRLTVV.

The chain carries TRBV6-5 and TRBJ1-1; D possibly corresponds to TRBD1 (6 bases). Germline V gene sequence: CDR1 MNHEY, CDR2 SVGAGI. The CDR3 length is 12 residues. The ends were cut back, 5 bases at V and 6 bases at J, with 10 bases in the middle. CDR3 sequence (DNA): TGTGCCAGCAGTCGTCGGACAGCTGAAGCTTTCTTT. Its translation is CASSRRTAEAFF.

The chain uses TRBV6-5 and TRBJ2-3; D may be TRBD1 (5 bases). Germline V gives CDR1 MNHEY, CDR2 SVGAGI. The CDR3 has 15 residues. Deletions cut 2 bases from V and 1 base from J, with 10 bases between. The CDR3 DNA sequence: TGTGCCAGCAGTTACCAGGGTATACGCACAGATACGCAGTATTTT. This encodes CASSYQGIRTDTQYF.

The chain is built from TRBV5-4 and TRBJ2-4; D is uncertain. With 1 base removed from V and 8 bases from J, the gap between germline ends came to 10 bases. CDR3 length: 13 residues. Germline V gene sequence: CDR1 SGHNT, CDR2 YYREEE (reference sequence). The CDR3 DNA reads TGTGCCAGCAGCTTGCCAGCGATGGACATTCAGTACTTC. Its translation: CASSLPAMDIQYF.

The rearrangement links TRBV6-5 to TRBJ2-3; TRBD2 aligns across 7 bases. Germline trimming cut 2 bases from V and 2 bases from J; bases unmatched to any gene: 4. The CDR3 spans 15 residues. Germline V lookup: CDR1 MNHEY, CDR2 SVGAGI. The CDR3 protein is CASSYIGGITDTQYF. The CDR3 nucleotides are TGTGCCAGCAGTTACATCGGGGGGATCACAGATACGCAGTATTTT.

CDR3 DNA sequence: TGTGCCAGCAGCGGTAAGGGGGGCTTTAGTTCCTACGAGCAGTACTTC. Protein sequence: CASSGKGGFSSYEQYF. The rearrangement uses TRBV7-2 and TRBJ2-7, with D perhaps matching TRBD1 or TRBD2 (6 bases each). The CDR3 extends over 16 amino acids. Trimming took off 5 bases at V and 1 base at J, with 18 bases between the two ends. Germline loops: CDR1 SGHTA, CDR2 FQGNSA.

This chain uses TRBV6-5 with TRBJ1-6; D not certain. Germline V gives CDR1 MNHEY, CDR2 SVGAGI. Between the trimmed V and J ends, which lost 0 bases and 3 bases, there was a span of 9 bases. The CDR3 covers 16 residues. CDR3 DNA: TGTGCCAGCAGTTACTCGCAGCCCGACTATAATTCACCCCTCCACTTT. It encodes CASSYSQPDYNSPLHF.

V and J are TRBV5-6 and TRBJ2-2, with TRBD1 identical over 9 bases. The CDR3 spans 14 residues. V trimming: 6 bases; J trimming: 5 bases; junction bases outside the gene matches: 5. The germline CDR1 and CDR2 sequences are SGHDT and YYEEEE. CDR3 sequence: CASTRTGVTGELFF. CDR3 coding DNA: TGTGCCAGCACCCGGACAGGGGTAACCGGGGAGCTGTTTTTT. Combining the CDR3 with reference TRBV5-6 and TRBJ2-2 gives the whole variable domain DAGVTQSPTHLIKTRGQQVTLRCSPKSGHDTVSWYQQALGQGPQFIFQYYEEEERQRGNFPDRFSGHQFPNYSSELNVNALLLGDSALYLCASTRTGVTGELFFGEGSRLTVL.

CDR3 DNA sequence: TGTGCCAGCAGCATCGGGACAGGGAAGTACGAGCAGTACTTC. This gives the protein CASSIGTGKYEQYF. The V call is TRBV7-9, the J call TRBJ2-5, with 9 nucleotides matching TRBD1. The J call is uncertain, as TRBJ2-7 better fits the DNA end. CDR3 length: 14 residues. The germline V gene encodes CDR1 SEHNR and CDR2 FQNEAQ (reference sequence).

This clone has a handful of counts. This chain connects TRBV7-8 to TRBJ1-6, with 9 positions matching TRBD1. Germline V gene data show CDR1 as SGHVS and CDR2 as FQNEAQ. The trim removed 5 bases at V and 14 bases at J, leaving 10 bases unmatched. This CDR3 contains 14 residues. The CDR3 loop reads CASSTRDRVYSLHF. The CDR3 region has the DNA TGTGCCAGCAGCACCCGGGACAGGGTATACTCCCTCCACTTT.

This clone is medium-sized by share. This chain uses TRBV5-6 with TRBJ1-1; D not certain. Trimming left V 5 bases short and J 4 bases short, with 12 bases between. Germline V lookup: CDR1 SGHDT, CDR2 YYEEEE. The CDR3 is made up of 13 amino acids. The CDR3 spells CASSFFSSTEAFF. In DNA, the CDR3 is TGTGCCAGCAGTTTTTTTTCATCCACTGAAGCTTTCTTT.

This chain joins TRBV28 and TRBJ1-1, with a weak D call TRBD1 (5 bases). With 5 bases removed from V and 0 bases from J, the gap between germline ends came to 13 bases. The CDR3 is 15 residues long. Germline loops: CDR1 MDHEN, CDR2 SYDVKM. The CDR3 region has the DNA TGTGCCAGCAGTCCGGCAGGGTCCCTGAACACTGAAGCTTTCTTT. This encodes CASSPAGSLNTEAFF.

This chain joins TRBV29-1 and TRBJ1-1, with TRBD1 as a possible D gene (5 bases). V lost 4 bases and J 2 bases, leaving 11 bases between the germline ends. CDR3 length equals 13 residues. Germline V gene lookup returns CDR1 SQVTM and CDR2 ANQGSEA. CDR3 nucleotide sequence: TGCAGCGTTGGGGGACTCCTCAACACTGAAGCTTTCTTT. Its protein is CSVGGLLNTEAFF.

The chain is built from TRBV6-5 and TRBJ1-1; D is ambiguous. This CDR3 region has 14 residues. Germline V gene sequence: CDR1 MNHEY, CDR2 SVGAGI. The V gene lost 6 bases and the J gene lost 0 bases, with 11 bases spanning the gap. Here the CDR3 reads CASRGPPMNTEAFF. CDR3 bases: TGTGCCAGCAGAGGCCCCCCGATGAACACTGAAGCTTTCTTT.

The chain carries TRBV4-2 and TRBJ2-5; 9 bases are shared with TRBD2. The CDR3 is 16 residues long. The V and J ends lost 0 bases and 7 bases, in that order; junction bases with no gene match: 9. CDR1 LGHNA and CDR2 YNFKEQ come from the germline V gene. The DNA for the CDR3 is TGTGCCAGCAGCCAAGATGGGGCGGGGGGGCTGAGGACCCAGTACTTC. The encoded protein is CASSQDGAGGLRTQYF.